This T cell receptor (beta chain) was sequenced during a study of T cells in Graves' hyperthyroidism and ophthalmopathy. Study-wide results and limits: Stable hyperthyroidism and ophthalmopathy were separated using 13 V-J signatures. Appearing also in blood were most of the thyroid clonotypes expanded above 0.001.

With regard to this clonotype: Its antigen is not identified.

The CDR3 spans 13 residues. Between the trimmed V and J ends, which lost 6 bases and 2 bases, there was a span of 8 bases. Germline CDR1 is SNHLY and CDR2 is FYNNEI. Amplification yielded TCR beta CDR3 regions, with RNA transcripts as the source. When the TCR CDR3 underwent first-round RT-PCR, the HTBI primer set was used. TCRdb itself ran the multiplex PCR reads through MiXCR, one entry per CDR3 protein. The table lists about 280,000 distinct CDR3 sequences, about 25% of them singletons. Before ophthalmopathy appeared, progressors gave blood at initial hyperthyroidism diagnosis. Isolation of PBMCs was performed on around 9.8 ml fresh peripheral blood.

The sample taken for sequencing was blood. The chain has TRBV2 and TRBJ1-5; D not resolved. The receptor comes from a middle-aged man with Graves' hyperthyroidism that later progressed to Graves' ophthalmopathy. DNA of the CDR3: TGTGCCAGCAGCCGGGAGGGCAATCAGCCCCAGCATTTT. It translates to CASSREGNQPQHF. Variable domain in full (rest from reference TRBV2 and TRBJ1-5): EPEVTQTPSHQVTQMGQEVILRCVPISNHLYFYWYRQILGQKVEFLVSFYNNEISEKSEIFDDQFSVERPDGSNFTLKIRSTKLEDSAMYFCASSREGNQPQHFGDGTRLSIL.